This T cell receptor beta chain derives from a study of beta chain features in type 1 diabetes. Across the study: There was similarity between patients and healthy donors in age, gender and cell yields.

In germline, CDR1 is SGHDN, CDR2 FVKESK. The CDR3 runs to 17 residues. The V and J ends lost 1 base and 9 bases, in that order; junction bases with no gene match: 11. This clone was observed a handful of times. Its antigen is not identified. Points from the study as a whole: High TCR expression in some cells could lead to their over-representation in cDNA sequencing. The study found moderately but significantly shorter TCRB CDR3s in all four CD4+ subsets of Type 1 diabetes patients.

The authors reverse transcribed all of the isolated RNA, so sequencing captured expressed TCRB transcripts. Sequencing was performed with immunoSEQ multiplex PCR; in TCRdb, only in-frame clones are kept and a portion is missing. This sample has hundreds of thousands of clones; around 15% occur once, and the top ten carry more than 0.08%. On average, the one heparinised blood draw given by each donor was approximately 0.12 L. The clonotype was recovered from a man between 18 and 29 years old in good health. The sample taken for sequencing was naive CD4+ T cells from blood. The V call is TRBV14, the J call TRBJ2-1, with TRBD2 identical over 11 bases. CDR3 nucleotides: TGTGCCAGCAGCCAAGCCTTACTAGCGGGGGTAGGCAGTGAGCAGTTCTTC. It is translated as CASSQALLAGVGSEQFF.